These 21 T cell receptor beta chains came from one sample sequenced in a study of T-cell memory formation after mild COVID-19. TCRdb ran MiXCR on the 5' RACE reads and lists one entry per CDR3 protein. The sample yields 200,000 to 250,000 distinct CDR3 sequences, 9.4% seen once. Sequenced sample: PBMCs or a T cell subset sorted from them (not recorded which). These receptors came from a man between 18 and 29 years old who had mild COVID-19 (a few samples of this study predate the infection). Cell type and time point are not known.

In this sample, this clonotype turned up a few times. V usage is TRBV12-3 or TRBV12-4 and J usage is TRBJ2-5, with a weak D call TRBD1 (5 bases). V was shortened by 5 bases and J by 2 bases, with 15 bases between the two germline ends. This CDR3 is 15 amino acids long. The chain's CDR3 is CASSPRDGAQETQYF. In DNA, the CDR3 is TGTGCCAGCAGTCCCAGGGATGGTGCACAAGAGACCCAGTACTTC.

The V and J genes are TRBV12-3 or TRBV12-4 and TRBJ1-2, with 9 bases aligning to TRBD1. V dropped 8 bases and J dropped 8; count of bases not matched to a gene: 18. The CDR3 spans 16 residues. The CDR3 loop reads CASRKGRTGAFFGYTF. The DNA for the CDR3 is TGTGCCAGCCGAAAAGGCAGGACAGGGGCCTTTTTCGGCTACACCTTC.

This clonotype was found many times. V usage is TRBV5-1 and J usage is TRBJ1-1, with a possible D match to TRBD1 (6 bases). Germline values: CDR1 SGHRS, CDR2 YFSETQ. V was trimmed by 4 bases and J by 4 bases, leaving 11 bases between them. The CDR3 consists of 13 residues. The CDR3 loop reads CASSPTGSTEAFF. The CDR3 DNA sequence: TGCGCCAGCAGCCCTACAGGGTCCACTGAAGCTTTCTTT.

The V call is TRBV7-9, the J call TRBJ2-1, with TRBD1 matching over 9 bases. CDR1 SEHNR and CDR2 FQNEAQ come from the germline V gene (reference sequence). This CDR3 comprises 17 residues. The V segment lost 3 bases and the J segment 5 bases; nucleotides outside the gene matches: 11. The CDR3 DNA sequence: TGTGCCAGCAGCTTCAACTTCCGGGACAGGGCCAACAATGAGCAGTTCTTC. Its translation is CASSFNFRDRANNEQFF.

This chain uses TRBV12-3 or TRBV12-4 with TRBJ2-2; tentative D call: TRBD1 (6 bases). This CDR3 has 15 residues. Trimming removed 6 bases from V and 5 bases from J, with 16 bases in between. Here the CDR3 reads CASSPQGSWTGELFF. CDR3 sequence (DNA): TGTGCCAGCAGCCCCCAGGGGAGCTGGACCGGGGAGCTGTTTTTT.

There are a few counts of this clonotype. The chain uses TRBV5-1 and TRBJ2-1; TRBD1 might be the D (5 bases). Germline values: CDR1 SGHRS, CDR2 YFSETQ. The CDR3 sequence is 17 residues long. Trimming removed 4 bases at V and 0 bases at J, with 17 bases between. This chain's CDR3 is CASSLRFDRSSYNEQFF. The DNA of the CDR3 is TGCGCCAGCAGCCTGCGGTTCGACAGAAGCTCCTACAATGAGCAGTTCTTC.

This clonotype was seen repeatedly, ten times or more. The J gene is TRBJ2-1, the V gene TRBV7-9, with 11 bases fitting TRBD2. CDR3 length: 15 residues. Germline CDR1 is SEHNR and CDR2 is FQNEAQ (reference sequence). The ends lost 5 bases at V and 7 bases at J; junction bases unmatched: 7. This CDR3 reads CASSKGLAVINEQFF. DNA for the CDR3: TGTGCCAGCAGCAAGGGACTAGCGGTGATAAATGAGCAGTTCTTC.

The CDR3 is CSAPPGASGGADTQYF. The CDR3 coding sequence is TGCAGTGCTCCCCCTGGGGCTAGCGGGGGGGCAGATACGCAGTATTTT. The chain employs TRBV20-1 and TRBJ2-3, with TRBD2 identical over 12 bases. V shed 5 bases, J shed 4 bases, and the junction held 10 bases outside the gene matches. Germline CDR1 DFQATT, CDR2 SNEGSKA (reference sequence). This CDR3 spans 16 amino acids.

A few counts support this clonotype. The chain carries TRBV12-5 and TRBJ1-1, with 8 nucleotides matching TRBD1. The CDR3 runs to 15 residues. CDR1 is LGHNT and CDR2 is FRNRAP in the germline V gene. The V gene end was trimmed by 2 bases and the J gene end by 1 base; junction bases not matched to a gene: 3. The DNA for the CDR3 is TGTGCTAGTGGTTTGACCGGACAGGGGAACACTGAAGCTTTCTTT. This encodes CASGLTGQGNTEAFF. Together with reference TRBV12-5 and TRBJ1-1, the CDR3 gives the full variable domain: DARVTQTPRHKVTEMGQEVTMRCQPILGHNTVFWYRQTMMQGLELLAYFRNRAPLDDSGMPKDRFSAEMPDATLATLKIQPSEPRDSAVYFCASGLTGQGNTEAFFGQGTRLTVV.

The chain has TRBV18 and TRBJ2-5, with D hard to call. Trimming took off 4 bases at V and 4 bases at J, with 13 bases between the two ends. CDR3 length equals 14 residues. From germline, CDR1 is KGHSH and CDR2 LQKENI. DNA of the CDR3: TGTGCCAGCTCACAACAAGGCCATCTAGAGACCCAGTACTTC. This encodes CASSQQGHLETQYF.

V gene TRBV5-1 combines with J gene TRBJ2-1; a possible D gene is TRBD2 (5 bases). V gave up 4 bases and J gave up 10 bases, with 18 bases separating them. The CDR3 runs to 14 residues. Germline V gives CDR1 SGHRS, CDR2 YFSETQ. The CDR3 nucleotides read TGCGCCAGCAGCGCCGATCAGGAGGTCAACGAGCAGTTCTTC. It translates to CASSADQEVNEQFF.

The chain combines TRBV6-5 with TRBJ1-1; weak D call: TRBD1 (6 bases). The CDR3 is 15 residues long. V dropped 1 base and J dropped 1 base, with 10 bases sitting between them. Germline CDR1 and CDR2: MNHEY and SVGAGI. This CDR3 is CASSYWGAGNTEAFF. DNA for the CDR3: TGTGCCAGCAGTTACTGGGGGGCGGGGAACACTGAAGCTTTCTTT.

The CDR3 sequence is CASTASGRYNEQFF. CDR3 coding DNA: TGTGCCAGCACGGCTAGCGGGCGGTACAATGAGCAGTTCTTC. The rearrangement links TRBV7-8 to TRBJ2-1; 8 nucleotides align to TRBD2. V gave up 7 bases and J gave up 4 bases; unmatched junction bases: 6. Germline CDR1 and CDR2: SGHVS and FQNEAQ. CDR3 length: 14 amino acids.

This clonotype was seen once. This chain uses TRBV6-6 with TRBJ2-3; no firm D call. The length of the CDR3 is 13 residues. CDR1 and CDR2 from the germline V gene are MNHNY and SVGAGI (reference sequence). V gave up 7 bases and J gave up 2 bases, with 10 bases separating them. The CDR3 sequence: CASTWGNTDTQYF. The CDR3 coding sequence is TGTGCCAGCACCTGGGGTAACACAGATACGCAGTATTTT.

This clonotype was counted at least ten times. The chain uses TRBV5-1 and TRBJ2-5, with a tentative D call TRBD2 (6 bases). In germline, CDR1 is SGHRS, CDR2 YFSETQ. The CDR3 loop spans 17 amino acids. V lost 4 bases to trimming and J lost 2 bases, with 21 bases between them. CDR3 amino acids: CASSRDGSGVPQETQYF. The CDR3 DNA reads as TGCGCCAGCAGCAGAGACGGATCGGGGGTGCCACAAGAGACCCAGTACTTC.

This clonotype was seen only a few times. This chain uses TRBV7-2 with TRBJ2-7, with D possibly being TRBD2 (5 bases). Trimming pared 5 bases from V and 1 base from J, leaving 21 bases between. This CDR3 comprises 17 residues. Germline V CDR1 and CDR2: SGHTA, FQGNSA. DNA of the CDR3: TGTGCCAGCAGCCCCTACGGTAGTAGCGCCGCTTCCTACGAGCAGTACTTC. It is translated as CASSPYGSSAASYEQYF.

This clonotype was seen a few times. The chain has TRBV5-5 and TRBJ1-5; no clear D. V was trimmed by 4 bases and J by 0 bases, leaving 11 bases between them. The CDR3 has 15 amino acids. CDR1 SGHKS and CDR2 YYEKEE come from the germline V gene (reference sequence). The CDR3 region has the DNA TGTGCCAGCAGCCGATCCAGATATAGCAATCAGCCCCAGCATTTT. This codes for CASSRSRYSNQPQHF. The whole variable domain, remainder taken from reference TRBV5-5 and TRBJ1-5, is DAGVTQSPTHLIKTRGQQVTLRCSPISGHKSVSWYQQVLGQGPQFIFQYYEKEERGRGNFPDRFSARQFPNYSSELNVNALLLGDSALYLCASSRSRYSNQPQHFGDGTRLSIL.

The chain recombines TRBV10-2 with TRBJ1-4; TRBD1 aligns across 8 bases. In germline, CDR1 is WSHSY, CDR2 SAAADI. Trimming removed 6 bases from V and 7 bases from J; junction bases left unmatched: 7. There are 14 residues in the CDR3. The CDR3 region has the DNA TGCGCCAGCAGCGATTCAGGGGGCTCTGAAAAACTGTTTTTT. It codes for CASSDSGGSEKLFF.

The J gene is TRBJ2-1, the V gene TRBV20-1; D gene ambiguous. CDR1 DFQATT and CDR2 SNEGSKA come from the germline V gene (reference sequence). The CDR3 contains 14 residues. The V and J ends lost 3 bases and 2 bases respectively, with 11 bases between them. The CDR3 coding sequence is TGCAGTGCTAGGACCTCAAATGCCTACAATGAGCAGTTCTTC. Translated, it gives CSARTSNAYNEQFF.

This clonotype was seen a handful of times. This chain links TRBV7-3 with TRBJ2-1; TRBD2 matches 14 bases. CDR1 SGHTA and CDR2 FQGTGA come from the germline V gene. This CDR3 is 17 amino acids long. The V segment lost 4 bases and the J segment 9 bases; nucleotides outside the gene matches: 11. The CDR3 coding sequence is TGTGCCAGCAGCTCCTCCCGGACTAGCGGGGGGTTTAGTGAGCAGTTCTTC. Amino acid sequence: CASSSSRTSGGFSEQFF.

The rearrangement joins TRBV18 to TRBJ2-5; 7 bases map to TRBD1. CDR3 length: 15 amino acids. The V gene's germline CDR1 is KGHSH and CDR2 LQKENI. V lost 0 bases to trimming and J lost 4 bases; unmatched junction nucleotides: 5. CDR3 sequence: CASSPPGGFRETQYF. The CDR3 nucleotides are TGTGCCAGCTCACCACCAGGGGGCTTTAGAGAGACCCAGTACTTC.